This is a list of T cell receptor beta chains from one sample in a study of radiation and T cells in renal cell carcinoma. Assay: immunoSEQ multiplex PCR; the TCRdb copy retains only in-frame clones and omits some. The sample has 5,000 or so clones; around 51% are singletons. The specimen comprised tumor tissue, sampled from a patient whose treatment included radiotherapy and nephrectomy. The origin of the receptors is a man between 60 and 75 years old with renal cell carcinoma. CDR3s include the opening cysteine and the closing phenylalanine or tryptophan. A D gene is named only where the DNA matches it firmly. Clone size is given for some rows only: seen once, a few or many times, or a class if the clone is expanded.

TRBJ1-2,NA,NA,TRBV5-1,TGCGCCAGCAGCCAAATGGACACCTCTAGTGGCTACACCTTC,CASSQMDTSSGYTF
TRBJ1-5,TRBD1,NA,TRBV18,TGTGCCAGCTCGGACAGGGCCAATCAGCCCCAGCATTTT,CASSDRANQPQHF
TRBJ1-5,TRBD1,NA,TRBV30,TGTGCCTGGAGTTGGGGACAGGGTATTATTGGGAATCAGCCCCAGCATTTT,CAWSWGQGIIGNQPQHF
TRBJ1-2,NA,NA,TRBV5-1,TGCGCCAGCAGCTTAGGGGGAGAGTTTACGAAGTATGGCTACACCTTC,CASSLGGEFTKYGYTF
TRBJ1-2,TRBD1,NA,TRBV6-6,TGTGCCAGCAGTTACTCGGACAGGGGAGGCTACACCTTC,CASSYSDRGGYTF
TRBJ1-5,NA,NA,TRBV28,TGTGCCAGCAGTTTATCCATGGTACGTCCCCAGCATTTT,CASSLSMVRPQHF
TRBJ2-7,NA,few,TRBV11-2,TGTGCCAGCAGCTTTAGTCCTACCTACGAGCAGTACTTC,CASSFSPTYEQYF
TRBJ1-2,NA,NA,TRBV9,TGTGCCAGCAGCTTAAGCAGGGCGGACTATGGCTACACCTTC,CASSLSRADYGYTF
TRBJ1-1,NA,NA,TRBV30,TGTGCCTGGAGTACGTTAGGGGCTACCGCGGGGCGGGACACTGAAGCTTTCTTT,CAWSTLGATAGRDTEAFF
TRBJ1-1,NA,NA,TRBV5-1,TGCGCCAGCAGCTTGGGGGTGCTGGGGCTTGGCACTGAAGCTTTCTTT,CASSLGVLGLGTEAFF
TRBJ2-2,NA,few,TRBV5-1,TGCGCCAGCAGCTATGACGCGACGCCCGGGGAGCTGTTTTTT,CASSYDATPGELFF
TRBJ1-5,NA,NA,TRBV4-2,TGTGCCAGCAGCACAGGGTTCAATCAGCCCCAGCATTTT,CASSTGFNQPQHF
TRBJ1-2,TRBD1,few,TRBV18,TGTGCCAGCTCACTTGGGACAGGGGGCGACTATGGCTACACCTTC,CASSLGTGGDYGYTF
TRBJ1-2,TRBD1,medium-sized,TRBV6-4,TGTGCCAGCAGTGTCCCCTACCGGGACAGGGATCTATCCCCTGGCTATGGCTACACCTTC,CASSVPYRDRDLSPGYGYTF
TRBJ2-7,NA,NA,TRBV6-1,TGTGCCAGCAGTGATCCTAGCAGGGGCCTCTCCTACGAGCAGTACTTC,CASSDPSRGLSYEQYF
TRBJ2-6,TRBD1,NA,TRBV30,TGTGCCTGGAGTGGGGACAGGGGGGCTGGGGCCAACGTCCTGACTTTC,CAWSGDRGAGANVLTF
TRBJ1-1,NA,few,TRBV19,TGTGCCAGTAGTATCCGGATAGGAGGGACTGAAGCTTTCTTT,CASSIRIGGTEAFF
TRBJ2-7,TRBD1,large,TRBV29-1,TGCAGCGTTGCAGAGGACAGGGGCTACGAGCAGTACTTC,CSVAEDRGYEQYF
TRBJ1-1,NA,NA,TRBV4-3,TGCGCCAGCAGCCAAGATGGGGAGGTGGGGAGGGAGAAGGCTTTCTTT,CASSQDGEVGREKAFF
TRBJ1-4,NA,few,TRBV2,TGTGCCAGCACAATTGAAGGTGAAAAACTGTTTTTT,CASTIEGEKLFF
TRBJ1-1,NA,NA,TRBV5-6,TGTGCCAGCAGCTTGACGGCAGCCATGAACACTGAAGCTTTCTTT,CASSLTAAMNTEAFF
TRBJ1-2,TRBD1,NA,TRBV9,TGTGCCAGCAGTGTTGAGGGGGCTGGCTACACCTTC,CASSVEGAGYTF
TRBJ2-7,NA,once,TRBV30,TGTGCCTGGAGGTCCGAGAACCCCTACGAGCAGTACTTC,CAWRSENPYEQYF
TRBJ1-5,TRBD1,few,TRBV7-9,TGTGCCAGCAGCCCGACAGGGGATCAGCCCCAGCATTTT,CASSPTGDQPQHF
TRBJ1-6,NA,few,TRBV7-9,TGTGCCAGCAGCCTTGATAATTCACCCCTCCACTTT,CASSLDNSPLHF
TRBJ2-2,NA,NA,TRBV27,TGTGCCAGCAGTCCTTACTCTAGCGTAACGAACACCGGGGAGCTGTTTTTT,CASSPYSSVTNTGELFF